Reported below is one T cell receptor beta chain. This sample stems from a study of T cells in Graves' hyperthyroidism and ophthalmopathy. CDR1 is SQVTM, CDR2 ANQGSEA, per germline. Between the trimmed V and J ends, which lost 8 bases and 1 base, there was a span of 8 bases. The CDR3 is 11 amino acids. Researchers took RNA transcripts and amplified the TCR beta CDR3 regions from them. The HTBI primer set was used in a first-round RT-PCR of the TCR CDR3. TCRdb re-analysed the multiplex PCR reads in MiXCR, keeping a single row per CDR3 protein. The sample carries hundreds of thousands of distinct CDR3 sequences, about 43% recorded once.

What was sequenced was peripheral blood or thyroid tissue (not recorded which). The V and J genes are TRBV29-1 and TRBJ1-2; D remains unclear. The TCR comes from a woman aged 18-29 years with Graves' hyperthyroidism. The DNA of the CDR3 is TGCAGCTACGGGTTTAACTATGGCTACACCTTC. Its translation: CSYGFNYGYTF.